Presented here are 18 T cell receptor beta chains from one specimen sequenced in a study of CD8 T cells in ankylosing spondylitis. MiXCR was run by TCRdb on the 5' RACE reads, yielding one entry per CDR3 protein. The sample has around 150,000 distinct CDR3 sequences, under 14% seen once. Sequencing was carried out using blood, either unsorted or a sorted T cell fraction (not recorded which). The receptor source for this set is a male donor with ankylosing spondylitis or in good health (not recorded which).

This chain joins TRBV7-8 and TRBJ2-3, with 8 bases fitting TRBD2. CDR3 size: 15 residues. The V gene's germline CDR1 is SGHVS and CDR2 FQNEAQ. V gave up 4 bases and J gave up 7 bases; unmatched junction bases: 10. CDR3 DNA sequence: TGTGCCAGCAGCTCGAGTCGGGGGGGCATTTATACGCAGTATTTT. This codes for CASSSSRGGIYTQYF.

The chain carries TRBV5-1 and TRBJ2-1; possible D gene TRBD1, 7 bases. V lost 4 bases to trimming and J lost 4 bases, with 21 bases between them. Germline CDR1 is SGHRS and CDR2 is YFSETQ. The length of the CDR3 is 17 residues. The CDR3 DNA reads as TGCGCCAGCAGCCTTAGACAGGGAGGATTTTTTTACAATGAGCAGTTCTTC. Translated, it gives CASSLRQGGFFYNEQFF.

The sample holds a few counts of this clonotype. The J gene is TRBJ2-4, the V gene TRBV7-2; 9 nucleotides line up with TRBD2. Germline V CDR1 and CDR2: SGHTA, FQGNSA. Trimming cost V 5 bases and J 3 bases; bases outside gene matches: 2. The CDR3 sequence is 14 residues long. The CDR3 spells CASSLSGSKNIQYF. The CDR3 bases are TGTGCCAGCAGCCTTAGCGGGAGCAAAAACATTCAGTACTTC.

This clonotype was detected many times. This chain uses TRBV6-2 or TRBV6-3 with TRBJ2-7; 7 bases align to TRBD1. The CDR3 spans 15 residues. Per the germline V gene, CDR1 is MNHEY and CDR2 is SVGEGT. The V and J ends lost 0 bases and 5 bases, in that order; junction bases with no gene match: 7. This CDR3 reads CASSYSPGQHNEQYF. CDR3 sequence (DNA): TGTGCCAGCAGTTACTCGCCGGGACAGCATAACGAGCAGTACTTC.

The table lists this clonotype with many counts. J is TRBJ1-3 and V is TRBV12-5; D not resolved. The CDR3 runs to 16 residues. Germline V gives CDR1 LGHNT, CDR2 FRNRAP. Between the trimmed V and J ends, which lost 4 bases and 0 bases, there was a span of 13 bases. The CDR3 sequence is CASGYSIEFSGNTIYF. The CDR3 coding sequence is TGTGCTAGTGGTTACAGCATAGAATTCTCTGGAAACACCATATATTTT.

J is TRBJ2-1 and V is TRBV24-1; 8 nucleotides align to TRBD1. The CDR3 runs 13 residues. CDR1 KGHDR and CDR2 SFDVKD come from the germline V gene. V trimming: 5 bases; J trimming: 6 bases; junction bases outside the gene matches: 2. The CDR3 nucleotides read TGTGCCACCAGTGCCAGGGGGCTCAATGAGCAGTTCTTC. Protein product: CATSARGLNEQFF.

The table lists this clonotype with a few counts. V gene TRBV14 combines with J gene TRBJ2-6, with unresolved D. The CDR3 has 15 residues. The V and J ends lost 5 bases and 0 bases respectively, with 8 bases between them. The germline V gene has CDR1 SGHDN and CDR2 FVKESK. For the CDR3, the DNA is TGTGCCAGCAGCACCCGGATCTCTGGGGCCAACGTCCTGACTTTC. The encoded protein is CASSTRISGANVLTF.

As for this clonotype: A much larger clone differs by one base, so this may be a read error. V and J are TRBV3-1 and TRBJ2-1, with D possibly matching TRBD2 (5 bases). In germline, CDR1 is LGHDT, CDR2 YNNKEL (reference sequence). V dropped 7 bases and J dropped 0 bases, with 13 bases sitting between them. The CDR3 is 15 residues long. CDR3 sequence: CASTTQRSSYNEQFF. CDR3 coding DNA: TGTGCCAGCACCACTCAGCGGAGCTCCTACAATGAGCAGTTCTTC.

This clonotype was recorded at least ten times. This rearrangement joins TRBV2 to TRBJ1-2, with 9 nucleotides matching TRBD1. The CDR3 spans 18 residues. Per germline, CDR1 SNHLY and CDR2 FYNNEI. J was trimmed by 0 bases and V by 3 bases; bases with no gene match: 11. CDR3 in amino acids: CASSEDRGTRIANYGYTF. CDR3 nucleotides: TGTGCCAGCAGTGAGGACAGGGGCACCCGGATAGCTAACTATGGCTACACCTTC.

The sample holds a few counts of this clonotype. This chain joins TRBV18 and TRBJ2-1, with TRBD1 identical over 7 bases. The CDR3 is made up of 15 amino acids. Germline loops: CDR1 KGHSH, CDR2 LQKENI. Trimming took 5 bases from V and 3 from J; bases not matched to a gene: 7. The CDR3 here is CASSRERDSYNEQFF. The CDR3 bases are TGTGCCAGCTCAAGGGAACGGGACAGCTACAATGAGCAGTTCTTC.

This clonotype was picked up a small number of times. CDR3 protein: CASSPSPGLAGVRENEQFF. The CDR3 DNA follows: TGTGCCAGCAGCCCCTCCCCGGGACTAGCGGGAGTGCGAGAGAATGAGCAGTTCTTC. The chain has TRBV11-2 and TRBJ2-1; TRBD2 matches 14 bases. Trimming at V came to 5 bases and at J to 7 bases, leaving 16 bases not matched to a gene. CDR3 length: 19 residues. The germline V gene encodes CDR1 SGHAT and CDR2 FQNNGV.

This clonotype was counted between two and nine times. CDR3 region: CASSWRESGSPLHF. The DNA of the CDR3 is TGTGCCAGCAGCTGGCGGGAGAGTGGTTCACCCCTCCACTTT. The chain has TRBV7-9 and TRBJ1-6; D is unresolved. The V gene lost 4 bases and the J gene lost 9 bases, with 13 bases spanning the gap. The CDR3 contains 14 residues. Germline assignment: CDR1 SEHNR and CDR2 FQNEAQ (reference sequence).

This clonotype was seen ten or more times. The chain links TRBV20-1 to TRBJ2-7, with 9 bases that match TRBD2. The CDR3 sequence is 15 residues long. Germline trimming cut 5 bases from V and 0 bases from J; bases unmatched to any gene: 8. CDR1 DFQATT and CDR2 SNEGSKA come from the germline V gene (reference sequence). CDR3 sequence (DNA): TGCAGTGCTGGGGCCCAGACTAGCGGCTCCTACGAGCAGTACTTC. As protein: CSAGAQTSGSYEQYF.

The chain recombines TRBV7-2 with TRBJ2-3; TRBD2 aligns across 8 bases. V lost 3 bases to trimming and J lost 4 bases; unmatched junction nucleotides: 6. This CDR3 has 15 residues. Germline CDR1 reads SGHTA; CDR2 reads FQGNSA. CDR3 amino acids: CASSFGSGASDTQYF. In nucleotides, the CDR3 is TGTGCCAGCAGCTTCGGTAGCGGGGCTTCAGATACGCAGTATTTT.

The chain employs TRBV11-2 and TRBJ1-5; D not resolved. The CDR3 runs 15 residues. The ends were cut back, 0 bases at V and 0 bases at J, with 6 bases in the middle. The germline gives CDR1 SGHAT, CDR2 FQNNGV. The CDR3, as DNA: TGTGCCAGCAGCTTAGACTGGAGTAGCAATCAGCCCCAGCATTTT. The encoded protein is CASSLDWSSNQPQHF.

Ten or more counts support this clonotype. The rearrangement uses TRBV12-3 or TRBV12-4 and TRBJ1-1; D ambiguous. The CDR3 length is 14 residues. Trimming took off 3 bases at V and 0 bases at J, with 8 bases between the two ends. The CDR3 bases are TGTGCCAGCAGTTTTGGACCTATGAACACTGAAGCTTTCTTT. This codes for CASSFGPMNTEAFF.

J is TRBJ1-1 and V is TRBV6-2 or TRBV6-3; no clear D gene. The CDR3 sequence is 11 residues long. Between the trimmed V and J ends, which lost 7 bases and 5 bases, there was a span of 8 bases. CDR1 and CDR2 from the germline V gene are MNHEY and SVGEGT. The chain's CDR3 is CASTHGTEAFF. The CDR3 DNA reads TGTGCCAGCACCCACGGGACTGAAGCTTTCTTT.

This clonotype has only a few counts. The CDR3 bases are TGTGCCAGCAGCCCTAGCGGGGGAATGGAGACCCAGTACTTC. This gives the protein CASSPSGGMETQYF. The gene calls are TRBV7-2 and TRBJ2-5, with TRBD2 identical over 10 bases. The CDR3 is 14 amino acids. The junction had 5 bases not matched to a gene; V was cut back by 5 bases and J by 5 bases. From germline, CDR1 is SGHTA and CDR2 FQGNSA.